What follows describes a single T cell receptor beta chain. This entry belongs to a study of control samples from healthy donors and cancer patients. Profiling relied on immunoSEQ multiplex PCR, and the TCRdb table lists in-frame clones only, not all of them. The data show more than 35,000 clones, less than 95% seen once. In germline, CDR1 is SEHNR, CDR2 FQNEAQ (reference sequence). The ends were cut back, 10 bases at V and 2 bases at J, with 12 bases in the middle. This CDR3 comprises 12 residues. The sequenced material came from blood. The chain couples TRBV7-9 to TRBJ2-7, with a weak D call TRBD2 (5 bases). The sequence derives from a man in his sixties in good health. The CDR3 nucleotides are TGTGCCACGTCAGAGGGAACCTACGAGCAGTACTTC. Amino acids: CATSEGTYEQYF. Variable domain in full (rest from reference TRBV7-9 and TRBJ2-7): DTGVSQNPRHKITKRGQNVTFRCDPISEHNRLYWYRQTLGQGPEFLTYFQNEAQLEKSRLLSDRFSAERPKGSFSTLEIQRTEQGDSAMYLCATSEGTYEQYFGPGTRLTVT.